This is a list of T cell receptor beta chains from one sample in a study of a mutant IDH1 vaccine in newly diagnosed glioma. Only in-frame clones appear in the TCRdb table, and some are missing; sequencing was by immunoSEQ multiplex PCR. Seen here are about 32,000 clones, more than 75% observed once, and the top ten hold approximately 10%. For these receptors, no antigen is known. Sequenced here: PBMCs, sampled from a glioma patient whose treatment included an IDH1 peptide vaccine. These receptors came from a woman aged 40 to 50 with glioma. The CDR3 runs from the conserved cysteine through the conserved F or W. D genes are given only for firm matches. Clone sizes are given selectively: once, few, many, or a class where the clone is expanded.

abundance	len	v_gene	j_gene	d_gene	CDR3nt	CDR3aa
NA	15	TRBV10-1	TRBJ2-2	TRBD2	TGCGCCAGCAGTGGGCTAGCGGGAAAGAGCGGGGAGCTGTTTTTT	CASSGLAGKSGELFF
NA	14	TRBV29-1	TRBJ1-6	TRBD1	TGCAGCGTTCGAACGGGGACAGCTAATTCACCCCTCCACTTT	CSVRTGTANSPLHF
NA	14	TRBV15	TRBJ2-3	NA	TGTGCCACCAGCCCGGGACGCAGCACAGATACGCAGTATTTT	CATSPGRSTDTQYF
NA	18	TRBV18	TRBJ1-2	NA	TGTGCCAGCTCACCGCCCGGGGCAGGGGTATTCATAGGCTATGGCTACACCTTC	CASSPPGAGVFIGYGYTF
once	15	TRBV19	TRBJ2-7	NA	TGTGCCAGTAGTATTTCCGGACAGTCGACCTACGAGCAGTACTTC	CASSISGQSTYEQYF
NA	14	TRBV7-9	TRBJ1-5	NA	TGTGCCAGCAGCTCGGGGGGAGTGAATCAGCCCCAGCATTTT	CASSSGGVNQPQHF
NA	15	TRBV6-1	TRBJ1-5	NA	TGTGCCAGCTGGGGGGAAGACAAGGGCAATCAGCCCCAGCATTTT	CASWGEDKGNQPQHF
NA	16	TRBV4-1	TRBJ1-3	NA	TGCGCCAGCAGCCAAGATAGGGCAGCCCTCGGAAACACCATATATTTT	CASSQDRAALGNTIYF
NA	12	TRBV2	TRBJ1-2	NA	TGTGCCAGCAGGGAGGCGGCGGGTGGCTACACCTTC	CASREAAGGYTF
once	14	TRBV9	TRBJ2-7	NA	TGTGCCAGCAGCGTTGGGGACTGGAACTACGAGCAGTACTTC	CASSVGDWNYEQYF
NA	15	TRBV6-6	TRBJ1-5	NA	TGTGCCAGCACCCCCCCCGGCAGGGGAAGTCAGCCCCAGCATTTT	CASTPPGRGSQPQHF
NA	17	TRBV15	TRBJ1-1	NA	TGTGCCACCAGCAGAGTCCAGGGGCGAACACCGTCCACTGAAGCTTTCTTT	CATSRVQGRTPSTEAFF
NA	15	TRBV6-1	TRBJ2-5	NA	TGTGCCAGCAGTGAAGCGGGCAGGGGTGGAGAGACCCAGTACTTC	CASSEAGRGGETQYF
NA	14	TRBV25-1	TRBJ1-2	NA	TGTGCCAGCAGTCCGCCCGGGGCGCACTATGGCTACACCTTC	CASSPPGAHYGYTF
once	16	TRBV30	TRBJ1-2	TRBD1	TGTGCCTGGAGTCGTTCCGAGGGGGCGGCTGGCTATGGCTACACCTTC	CAWSRSEGAAGYGYTF
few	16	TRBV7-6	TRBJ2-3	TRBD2	TGTGCCAGCAGCACCCCTAGCGGGGGGGGCACAGATACGCAGTATTTT	CASSTPSGGGTDTQYF
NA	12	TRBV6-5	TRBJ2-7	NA	TGTGCCAGCAGTTACAGACAGGATGAGCAGTACTTC	CASSYRQDEQYF
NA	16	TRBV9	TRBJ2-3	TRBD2	TGTGCCAGCAGCGGTCGACTAGCGGGTAGCACAGATACGCAGTATTTT	CASSGRLAGSTDTQYF
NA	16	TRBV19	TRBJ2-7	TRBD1	TGTGCCAGTAGTATAGATCCCGGGACAGGGTTCTACGAGCAGTACTTC	CASSIDPGTGFYEQYF
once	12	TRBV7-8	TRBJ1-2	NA	TGTGCCAGCTACAATTGGGTTTCTGGCTACACCTTC	CASYNWVSGYTF
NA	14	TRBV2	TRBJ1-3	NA	TGTGCCAGCGGGGACCAAGGGTCTGGAAACACCATATATTTT	CASGDQGSGNTIYF
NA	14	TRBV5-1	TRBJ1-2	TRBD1	TGCGCCAGCAGCTTAATGACAGGGGGACGTGGCTACACCTTC	CASSLMTGGRGYTF